This record looks at one TCR beta chain sequence and its context. Authors' data handling: Amplifying reference gene primers gave estimates of nucleated cell counts. Sequenced by immunoSEQ multiplex PCR; TCRdb stores in-frame clones only, minus some. The DNA was the basis for D and trimming; V, J and clone size are from that table. The sample includes about 400,000 clones, approximately 88% of them seen just once. The record originates from a study of blood T cell repertoires in COVID-19. Deletions cut 0 bases from V and 2 bases from J, with 17 bases between. The length of the CDR3 is 17 residues. The germline V gene has CDR1 SGHAT and CDR2 FQNNGV.

The genes are TRBV11-2 and TRBJ2-7; a weak D match, TRBD1 (6 bases). This receptor was obtained from a woman aged 40 to 50 with acute COVID-19. What was sequenced was PBMCs or T cells enriched from blood (not recorded which). The CDR3 sequence is CASSLDLYGRGAYEQYF. The CDR3 DNA follows: TGTGCCAGCAGCTTAGATTTGTATGGCAGGGGAGCCTACGAGCAGTACTTC.